These 4 T cell receptor beta chains share one sample of origin, sequenced in a study of shared clonotypes between healthy human individuals. Assay used: immunoSEQ multiplex PCR; TCRdb lists only in-frame clones, some missing. This table holds more than 1.2 million clones, around 98.5% found once. What was sequenced was naive CD4+ T cells sorted from blood. Subset described: CD45RA+ positively selected. These receptors came from a man aged 30 to 45 in good health.

The chain links TRBV28 to TRBJ2-7; weak D call: TRBD1 (6 bases). V gave up 7 bases and J gave up 9 bases, with 16 bases separating them. Germline V lookup: CDR1 MDHEN, CDR2 SYDVKM. This CDR3 has 12 amino acids. The CDR3 spells CASKAGEWRQYF. Here the CDR3 DNA reads TGTGCCAGCAAGGCAGGGGAATGGCGGCAGTACTTC.

The genes are TRBV5-1 and TRBJ2-7, with D tentatively TRBD2 (5 bases). The germline CDR1 and CDR2 sequences are SGHRS and YFSETQ. The CDR3 has 16 amino acids. The germline V and J ends were trimmed by 0 bases and 6 bases, with 19 bases remaining between them. CDR3 protein: CASSLAPNGGGGEQYF. The DNA for the CDR3 is TGCGCCAGCAGCTTGGCTCCCAACGGTGGAGGCGGCGAGCAGTACTTC.

The J gene is TRBJ2-1, the V gene TRBV5-1, with 7 bases identical to TRBD1. This CDR3 is built from 13 residues. The V gene end was trimmed by 2 bases and the J gene end by 7 bases; junction bases not matched to a gene: 3. Per germline, CDR1 SGHRS and CDR2 YFSETQ. The CDR3 region has the DNA TGCGCCAGCAGCTTACTGACAGGGAATGAGCAGTTCTTC. Protein: CASSLLTGNEQFF.

The chain employs TRBV6-1 and TRBJ1-2; D gene ambiguous. Germline CDR1 reads MNHNS; CDR2 reads SASEGT. V lost 4 bases and J 0 bases, leaving 12 bases between the germline ends. The CDR3 consists of 15 residues. This CDR3 reads CASSVTAPANYGYTF. The CDR3 nucleotides read TGTGCCAGCAGTGTTACAGCGCCAGCTAACTATGGCTACACCTTC.